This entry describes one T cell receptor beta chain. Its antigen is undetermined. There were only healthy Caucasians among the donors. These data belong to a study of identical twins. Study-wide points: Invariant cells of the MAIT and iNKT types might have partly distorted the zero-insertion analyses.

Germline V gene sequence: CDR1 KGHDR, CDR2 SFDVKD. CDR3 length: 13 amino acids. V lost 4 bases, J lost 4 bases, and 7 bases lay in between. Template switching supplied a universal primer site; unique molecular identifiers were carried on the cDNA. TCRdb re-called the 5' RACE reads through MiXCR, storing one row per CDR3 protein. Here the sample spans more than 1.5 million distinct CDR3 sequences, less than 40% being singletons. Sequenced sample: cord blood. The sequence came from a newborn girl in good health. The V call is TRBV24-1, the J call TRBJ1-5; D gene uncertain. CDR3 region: CATSDGGNQPQHF. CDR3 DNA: TGTGCCACCAGTGACGGAGGGAATCAGCCCCAGCATTTT.